A single T cell receptor beta chain is shown here with its context. The data stem from a study of blood T cell repertoires in COVID-19. J was trimmed by 5 bases and V by 6 bases; bases with no gene match: 7. The germline gives CDR1 KGHSH, CDR2 LQKENI. The length of the CDR3 is 13 residues. Profiled with immunoSEQ multiplex PCR; TCRdb holds only in-frame clones, not every one. There are roughly 250,000 clones in the sample; approximately 89% occur only once, and around 9.5% lies in the top ten. This TCR was recovered from a middle-aged man who had recovered from COVID-19. Specimen: peripheral blood. V gene TRBV18 combines with J gene TRBJ2-7; TRBD2 matches at 7 bases. For the CDR3, the DNA is TGTGCCAGCTCCGGATGGGAGGGGAACGAGCAGTACTTC. This codes for CASSGWEGNEQYF.